These T cell receptor beta chains were read from a single sample in a study of T cell changes during pregnancy in multiple sclerosis. Sequencing used immunoSEQ multiplex PCR; TCRdb keeps in-frame clones, though not all of them. The top ten hold 0.93% of the sample, which has 85,000 to 110,000 clones, around nine tenths seen once. The source was peripheral blood, collected after pregnancy. These receptors all come from a female donor with multiple sclerosis, enrolled in a pregnancy study. CDR3s include the opening cysteine and the closing phenylalanine or tryptophan. Fields, in order: V gene, J gene, CDR3 protein.

>TRBV9|TRBJ1-2
CASAQSRDRASLGYTF
>TRBV28|TRBJ1-6
CASRNRFSPLHF
>TRBV27|TRBJ1-2
CASTKAGGGYGYTF
>TRBV6-4|TRBJ2-1
CASTVRREGLGSYNEQFF
>TRBV5-1|TRBJ2-7
CASSWTGPYEQYF
>TRBV15|TRBJ2-1
CATSRGGGGVNEQFF
>TRBV4-3|TRBJ1-6
CASSQGGRVDSPPHF
>TRBV4-1|TRBJ2-7
CASSQYRTGVSYEQYF
>TRBV12-5|TRBJ2-1
CASGLVLRAGIYNEQFF
>TRBV10-3|TRBJ1-1
CAISEGAGGQAFF
>TRBV7-8|TRBJ2-7
CASSSGLVSYEQYF
>TRBV19|TRBJ2-7
CASSGGPGGDSYEQYF
>TRBV7-9|TRBJ1-6
CASSLDGGMSTPLHF
>TRBV6-5|TRBJ1-2
CASSYDRGNYGYTF
>TRBV7-9|TRBJ2-1
CASRLAGADEQFF
>TRBV4-2|TRBJ1-4
CASSQDGTGSNEKLFF
>TRBV5-1|TRBJ2-2
CASSLQGGETGELFF
>TRBV6-5|TRBJ1-2
CASSYSEGNGYTF